Shown below are 7 T cell receptor beta chains from a single sample sequenced in a study of T cells after yellow fever vaccination. TCRdb reprocessed the 5' RACE reads via MiXCR and lists one record per CDR3 protein. The sample gives some 350,000 distinct CDR3 sequences, approximately 10% of which show up once; more than 15% is in the top ten. The material was PBMCs, obtained on the day of the first yellow fever vaccination. The receptors were sampled from a young man who received the YFV17D yellow fever vaccine.

The CDR3, as DNA: TGTGCCAGCAGAACGGACCGAGCAACTAATGAAAAACTGTTTTTT. Residues: CASRTDRATNEKLFF. The chain recombines TRBV6-1 with TRBJ1-4; no reliable D call. Trimming left V 6 bases short and J 0 bases short, with 11 bases between. In germline, CDR1 is MNHNS, CDR2 SASEGT. This CDR3 is built from 15 residues.

This clonotype was counted between two and nine times. The gene calls are TRBV12-3 or TRBV12-4 and TRBJ1-5; 10 positions match TRBD1. The CDR3 spans 15 residues. The V segment lost 6 bases and the J segment 4 bases; nucleotides outside the gene matches: 6. CDR3 DNA: TGTGCCAGCAGCCGCTGGGACAGGGGTAATCAGCCCCAGCATTTT. Protein: CASSRWDRGNQPQHF.

This clonotype was picked up many times. This chain connects TRBV29-1 to TRBJ2-7; possibly TRBD1 for D (6 bases). Germline-derived CDR1 and CDR2 are SQVTM and ANQGSEA. This CDR3 is built from 15 residues. V was pared by 1 base and J by 7 bases, with 20 bases between. The CDR3 DNA reads TGCAGCGTTGAAGGCGCGACAGGTGTAGAGGGTGAGCAGTACTTC. Translated: CSVEGATGVEGEQYF.

CDR3 region: CASSLPTSTTNEKLFF. CDR3 in DNA: TGCGCCAGCAGCTTGCCGACATCAACAACTAATGAAAAACTGTTTTTT. The chain is built from TRBV5-1 and TRBJ1-4; no definite D call. The CDR3 is 16 amino acids. Trimming shortened V by 1 base and J by 0 bases, and 10 bases separated the two germline ends. The germline V gene has CDR1 SGHRS and CDR2 YFSETQ.

This clonotype was observed at least ten times. This chain links TRBV4-1 with TRBJ2-3; D gene uncertain. V was cut by 1 base and J by 5 bases, with 4 bases left in between. In germline, CDR1 is MGHRA, CDR2 YSYEKL. The CDR3 sequence is 12 residues long. This chain's CDR3 is CASSQAGDTQYF. DNA of the CDR3: TGCGCCAGCAGCCAAGCGGGAGATACGCAGTATTTT.

The chain uses TRBV4-3 and TRBJ2-5, with D unresolved. The CDR3 covers 14 residues. The V and J ends lost 1 base and 2 bases respectively, with 8 bases between them. Germline CDR1 reads LGHNA; CDR2 reads YSLEER. The CDR3: CASSQVFTQETQYF. CDR3 bases: TGCGCCAGCAGCCAAGTTTTCACACAAGAGACCCAGTACTTC.

The V gene is TRBV29-1, the J gene TRBJ2-2; no clear D gene. Trimming removed 0 bases at V and 0 bases at J, with 5 bases between. CDR1 SQVTM and CDR2 ANQGSEA come from the germline V gene. The CDR3 length is 14 residues. The CDR3 region has the DNA TGCAGCGTTGAAGACGGCCCGAACACCGGGGAGCTGTTTTTT. Its protein is CSVEDGPNTGELFF.